One and the same sample provided the 7 T cell receptor beta chains below, sequenced in a study of T cell clones after liver transplantation. The data were produced by immunoSEQ multiplex PCR, yet TCRdb's version contains in-frame clones alone and is incomplete. The sample has 93,000 or so clones, under 90% seen once. The specimen was CD4+ T cells from blood, collected around 44 months after liver transplant. The source of these receptors is a human patient who received a liver transplant. Some T cells may be the graft donor's.

The chain recombines TRBV28 with TRBJ2-7; 9 bases are a match to TRBD2. Looked up from germline, CDR1 is MDHEN and CDR2 is SYDVKM. The CDR3 runs 15 residues. The V segment lost 2 bases and the J segment 0 bases; nucleotides outside the gene matches: 2. CDR3 sequence: CASSLAGGPSYEQYF. In nucleotides, the CDR3 is TGTGCCAGCAGTTTAGCGGGAGGGCCCTCCTACGAGCAGTACTTC.

This rearrangement joins TRBV27 to TRBJ2-3; D is ambiguous. V lost 6 bases, J lost 2 bases, and 6 bases lay in between. Germline-derived CDR1 and CDR2 are MNHEY and SMNVEV (reference sequence). The CDR3 spans 12 residues. The chain's CDR3 is CASSRYTDTQYF. The CDR3 coding sequence is TGTGCCAGCAGCCGCTACACAGATACGCAGTATTTT.

This rearrangement joins TRBV10-3 to TRBJ2-3, with D hard to call. Germline V gene sequence: CDR1 ENHRY, CDR2 SYGVKD. With 6 bases removed from V and 0 bases from J, the gap between germline ends came to 13 bases. The CDR3 is made up of 15 amino acids. CDR3 bases: TGTGCCATCAGCGAGGACGGAACTAGCACAGATACGCAGTATTTT. This translates into CAISEDGTSTDTQYF.

V usage is TRBV6-5 and J usage is TRBJ2-5; no clear D gene. The germline V gene has CDR1 MNHEY and CDR2 SVGAGI. CDR3 length: 15 amino acids. The V end lost 2 bases, the J end lost 1 base, and 11 bases lay between the germline ends. This CDR3 reads CASSYQIPPQETQYF. For the CDR3, the DNA is TGTGCCAGCAGTTACCAGATCCCTCCCCAAGAGACCCAGTACTTC.

J is TRBJ2-3 and V is TRBV6-1; maybe TRBD2 (6 bases). Germline V gives CDR1 MNHNS, CDR2 SASEGT. The CDR3 is 13 amino acids. The V gene lost 7 bases and the J gene lost 3 bases, with 11 bases spanning the gap. The CDR3 loop reads CASIRERTDTQYF. The CDR3 DNA is TGTGCCAGCATCCGGGAGAGGACAGATACGCAGTATTTT.

This chain connects TRBV7-2 to TRBJ2-7; 8 bases fit TRBD1. The CDR3 covers 14 residues. The germline V gene encodes CDR1 SGHTA and CDR2 FQGNSA. V was pared by 5 bases and J by 2 bases, with 5 bases of the junction left unmatched. CDR3 coding DNA: TGTGCCAGCAGCAAGGACAGGGCGGCCTACGAGCAGTACTTC. Translating gives CASSKDRAAYEQYF. Complete variable domain (other parts from reference TRBV7-2 and TRBJ2-7): GAGVSQSPSNKVTEKGKDVELRCDPISGHTALYWYRQSLGQGLEFLIYFQGNSAPDKSGLPSDRFSAERTGGSVSTLTIQRTQQEDSAVYLCASSKDRAAYEQYFGPGTRLTVT.

The chain has TRBV11-2 and TRBJ1-1; D ambiguous. The germline V and J ends were trimmed by 2 bases and 1 base, with 8 bases remaining between them. The length of the CDR3 is 14 residues. Germline V lookup: CDR1 SGHAT, CDR2 FQNNGV. CDR3 sequence reads: CASSLSLGNTEAFF. In nucleotides, the CDR3 is TGTGCCAGCAGCTTATCTCTGGGGAACACTGAAGCTTTCTTT.